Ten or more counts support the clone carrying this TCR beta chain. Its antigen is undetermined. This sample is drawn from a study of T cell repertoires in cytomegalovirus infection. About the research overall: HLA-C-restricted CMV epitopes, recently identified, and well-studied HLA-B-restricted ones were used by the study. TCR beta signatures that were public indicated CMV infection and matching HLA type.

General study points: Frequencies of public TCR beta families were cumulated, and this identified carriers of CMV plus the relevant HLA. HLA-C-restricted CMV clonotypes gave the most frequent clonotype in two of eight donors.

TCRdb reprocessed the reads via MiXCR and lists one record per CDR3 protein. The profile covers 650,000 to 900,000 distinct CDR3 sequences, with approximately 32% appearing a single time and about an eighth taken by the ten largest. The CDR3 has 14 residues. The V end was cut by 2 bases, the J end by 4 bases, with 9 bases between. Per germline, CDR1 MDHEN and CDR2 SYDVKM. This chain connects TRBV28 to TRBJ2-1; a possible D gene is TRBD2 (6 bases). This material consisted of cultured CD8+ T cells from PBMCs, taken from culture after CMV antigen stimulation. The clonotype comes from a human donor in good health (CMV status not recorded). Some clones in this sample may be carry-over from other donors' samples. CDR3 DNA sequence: TGTGCCAGCAGTTTACCGGGAGATTACAATGAGCAGTTCTTC. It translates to CASSLPGDYNEQFF.